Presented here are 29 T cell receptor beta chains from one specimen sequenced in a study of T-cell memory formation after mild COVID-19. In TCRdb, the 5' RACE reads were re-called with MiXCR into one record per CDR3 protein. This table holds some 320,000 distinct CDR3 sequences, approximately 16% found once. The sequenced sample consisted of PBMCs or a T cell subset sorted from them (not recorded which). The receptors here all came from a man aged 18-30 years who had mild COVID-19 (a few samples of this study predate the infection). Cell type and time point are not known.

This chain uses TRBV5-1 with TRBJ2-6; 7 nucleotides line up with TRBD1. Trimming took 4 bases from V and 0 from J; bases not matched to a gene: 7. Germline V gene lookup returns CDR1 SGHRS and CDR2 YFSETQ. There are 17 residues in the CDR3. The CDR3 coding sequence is TGCGCCAGCAGCCGACAGGGTATTGCCTCTGGGGCCAACGTCCTGACTTTC. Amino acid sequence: CASSRQGIASGANVLTF.

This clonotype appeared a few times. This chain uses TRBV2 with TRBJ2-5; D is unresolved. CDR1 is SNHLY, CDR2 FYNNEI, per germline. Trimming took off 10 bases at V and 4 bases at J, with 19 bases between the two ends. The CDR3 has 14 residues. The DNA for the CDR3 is TGTGCCATCACACCTCTTCCGCCGGGAGAGACCCAGTACTTC. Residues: CAITPLPPGETQYF.

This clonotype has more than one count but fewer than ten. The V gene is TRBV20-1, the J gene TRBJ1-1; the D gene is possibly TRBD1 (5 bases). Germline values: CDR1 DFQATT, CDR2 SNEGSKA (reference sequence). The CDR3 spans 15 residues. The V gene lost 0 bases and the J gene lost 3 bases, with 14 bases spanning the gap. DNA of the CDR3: TGCAGTGCTAGAGAGGCATTTACAGGAGACACTGAAGCTTTCTTT. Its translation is CSAREAFTGDTEAFF.

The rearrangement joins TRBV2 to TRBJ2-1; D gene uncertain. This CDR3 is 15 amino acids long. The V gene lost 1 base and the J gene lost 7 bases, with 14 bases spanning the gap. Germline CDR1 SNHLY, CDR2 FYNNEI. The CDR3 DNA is TGTGCCAGCAGTGAAGGTTTAGTGCAAATTAATGAGCAGTTCTTC. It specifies CASSEGLVQINEQFF.

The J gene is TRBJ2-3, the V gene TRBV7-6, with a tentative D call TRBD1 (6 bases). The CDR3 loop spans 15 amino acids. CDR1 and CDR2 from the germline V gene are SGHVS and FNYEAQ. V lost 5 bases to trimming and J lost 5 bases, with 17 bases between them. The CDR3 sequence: CASSPRGQGLDTQYF. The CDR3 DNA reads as TGTGCCAGCAGCCCCCGGGGTCAGGGGCTAGATACGCAGTATTTT.

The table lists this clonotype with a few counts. This chain's CDR3 is CASSYPDRRPFLRQYV. CDR3 sequence (DNA): TGTGCCAGCAGTTACCCCGACAGGAGACCCTTCCTGCGGCAGTACGTC. V usage is TRBV6-2 or TRBV6-3 and J usage is TRBJ2-7; a possible D gene is TRBD1 (6 bases). From germline, CDR1 is MNHEY and CDR2 SVGEGT. The CDR3 runs 16 residues. V shed 2 bases and J shed 9 bases, with 23 bases lying between them.

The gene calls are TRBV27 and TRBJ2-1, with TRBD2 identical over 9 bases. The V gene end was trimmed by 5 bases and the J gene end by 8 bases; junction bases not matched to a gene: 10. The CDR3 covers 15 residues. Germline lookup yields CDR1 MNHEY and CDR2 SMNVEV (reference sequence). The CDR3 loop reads CASSALAGGPHEQFF. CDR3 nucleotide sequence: TGTGCCAGCAGTGCCTTGGCGGGGGGGCCCCATGAGCAGTTCTTC.

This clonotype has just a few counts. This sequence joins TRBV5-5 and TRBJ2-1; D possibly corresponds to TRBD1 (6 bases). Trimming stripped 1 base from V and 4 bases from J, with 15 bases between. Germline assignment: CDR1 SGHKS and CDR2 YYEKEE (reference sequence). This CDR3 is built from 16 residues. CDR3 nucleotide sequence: TGTGCCAGCAGCTTGTCGTGGGACACCACATACAATGAGCAGTTCTTC. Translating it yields CASSLSWDTTYNEQFF.

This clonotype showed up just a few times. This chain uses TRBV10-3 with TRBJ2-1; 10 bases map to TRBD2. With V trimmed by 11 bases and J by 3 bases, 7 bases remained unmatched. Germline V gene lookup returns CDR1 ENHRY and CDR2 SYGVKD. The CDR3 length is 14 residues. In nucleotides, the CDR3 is TGTGCCTCGGGGGCTAGCGGGGGCTACAATGAGCAGTTCTTC. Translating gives CASGASGGYNEQFF.

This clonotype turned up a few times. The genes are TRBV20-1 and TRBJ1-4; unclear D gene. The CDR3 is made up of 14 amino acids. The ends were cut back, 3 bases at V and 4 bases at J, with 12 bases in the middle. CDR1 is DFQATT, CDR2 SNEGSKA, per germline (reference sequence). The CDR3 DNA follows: TGCAGTGCTAGCCCGGGAGGAATTAATGAAAAACTGTTTTTT. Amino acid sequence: CSASPGGINEKLFF.

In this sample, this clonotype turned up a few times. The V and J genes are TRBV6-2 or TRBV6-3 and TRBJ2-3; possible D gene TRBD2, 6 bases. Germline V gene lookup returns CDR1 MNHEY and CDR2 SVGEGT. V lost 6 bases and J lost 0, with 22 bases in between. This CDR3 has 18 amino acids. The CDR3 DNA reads TGTGCCAGCAGACCAATCCCGGGACTCGGACCTAGCACAGATACGCAGTATTTT. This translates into CASRPIPGLGPSTDTQYF.

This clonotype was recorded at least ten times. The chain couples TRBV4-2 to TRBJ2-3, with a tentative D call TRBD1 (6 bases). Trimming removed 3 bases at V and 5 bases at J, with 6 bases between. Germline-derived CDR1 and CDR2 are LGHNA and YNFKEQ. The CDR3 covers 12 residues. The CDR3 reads CASSQDRDTQYF. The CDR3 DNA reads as TGTGCCAGCAGCCAGGACAGAGATACGCAGTATTTT.

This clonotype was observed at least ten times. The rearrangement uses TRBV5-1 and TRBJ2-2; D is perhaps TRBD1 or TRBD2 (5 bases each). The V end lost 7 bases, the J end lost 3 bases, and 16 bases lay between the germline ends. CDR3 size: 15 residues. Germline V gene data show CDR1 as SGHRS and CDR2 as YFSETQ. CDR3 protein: CASGLGQGYTGELFF. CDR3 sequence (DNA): TGCGCCAGCGGACTCGGCCAGGGATACACCGGGGAGCTGTTTTTT. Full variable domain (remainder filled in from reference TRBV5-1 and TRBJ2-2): KAGVTQTPRYLIKTRGQQVTLSCSPISGHRSVSWYQQTPGQGLQFLFEYFSETQRNKGNFPGRFSGRQFSNSRSEMNVSTLELGDSALYLCASGLGQGYTGELFFGEGSRLTVL.

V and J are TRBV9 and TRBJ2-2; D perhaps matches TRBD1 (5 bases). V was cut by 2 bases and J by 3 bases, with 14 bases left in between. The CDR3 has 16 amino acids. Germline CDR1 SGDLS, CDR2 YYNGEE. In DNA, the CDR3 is TGTGCCAGCAGCGTTGGCGGCAGGGTGGACACCGGGGAGCTGTTTTTT. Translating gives CASSVGGRVDTGELFF.

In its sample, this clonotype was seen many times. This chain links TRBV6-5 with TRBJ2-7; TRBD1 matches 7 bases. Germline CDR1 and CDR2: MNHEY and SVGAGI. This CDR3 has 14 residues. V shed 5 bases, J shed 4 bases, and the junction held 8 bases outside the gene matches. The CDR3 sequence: CASSAYRGNYEQYF. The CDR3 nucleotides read TGTGCCAGCAGTGCCTACAGGGGAAATTACGAGCAGTACTTC.

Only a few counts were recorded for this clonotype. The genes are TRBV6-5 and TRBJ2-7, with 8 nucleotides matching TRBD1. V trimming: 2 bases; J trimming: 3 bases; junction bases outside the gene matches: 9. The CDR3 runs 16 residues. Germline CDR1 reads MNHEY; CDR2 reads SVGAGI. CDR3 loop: CASSYEWTGTNYEQYF. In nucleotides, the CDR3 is TGTGCCAGCAGTTACGAGTGGACAGGGACCAACTACGAGCAGTACTTC.

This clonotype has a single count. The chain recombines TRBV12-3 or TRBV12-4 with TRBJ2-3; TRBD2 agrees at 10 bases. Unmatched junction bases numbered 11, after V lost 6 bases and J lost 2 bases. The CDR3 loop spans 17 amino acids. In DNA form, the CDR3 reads TGTGCCAGCAGCCCTATTCCAACTAGCGGGGACACAGATACGCAGTATTTT. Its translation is CASSPIPTSGDTDTQYF.

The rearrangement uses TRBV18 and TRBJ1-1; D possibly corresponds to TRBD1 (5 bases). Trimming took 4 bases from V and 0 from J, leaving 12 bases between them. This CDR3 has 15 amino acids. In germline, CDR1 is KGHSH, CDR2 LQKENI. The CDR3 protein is CASSRDQGMNTEAFF. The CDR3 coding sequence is TGTGCCAGCTCACGGGACCAGGGAATGAACACTGAAGCTTTCTTT.

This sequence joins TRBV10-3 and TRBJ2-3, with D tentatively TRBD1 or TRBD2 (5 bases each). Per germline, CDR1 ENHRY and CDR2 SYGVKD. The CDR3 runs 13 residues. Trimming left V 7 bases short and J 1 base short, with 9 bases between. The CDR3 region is CAIMGVGTDTQYF. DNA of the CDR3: TGTGCCATCATGGGGGTAGGCACAGATACGCAGTATTTT.

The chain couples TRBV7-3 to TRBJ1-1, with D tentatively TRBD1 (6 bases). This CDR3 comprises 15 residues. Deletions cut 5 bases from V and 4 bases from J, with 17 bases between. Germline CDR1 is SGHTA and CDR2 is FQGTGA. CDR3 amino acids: CASSGGGGAPTEAFF. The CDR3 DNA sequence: TGTGCCAGCAGCGGTGGGGGGGGCGCTCCCACTGAAGCTTTCTTT.

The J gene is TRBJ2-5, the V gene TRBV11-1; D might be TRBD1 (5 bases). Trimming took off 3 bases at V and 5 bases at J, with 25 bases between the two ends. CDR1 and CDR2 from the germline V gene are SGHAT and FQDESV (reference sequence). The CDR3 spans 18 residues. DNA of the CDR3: TGTGCCAGCAGCTTTTTCCCCCCAGGGATCCGAAAAGAGGAGACCCAGTACTTC. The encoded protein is CASSFFPPGIRKEETQYF.

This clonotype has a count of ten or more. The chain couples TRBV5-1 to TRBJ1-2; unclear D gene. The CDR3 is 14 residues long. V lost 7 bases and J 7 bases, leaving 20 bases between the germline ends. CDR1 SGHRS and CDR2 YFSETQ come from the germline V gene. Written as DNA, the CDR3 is TGCGCCAGCGGACCTCCGGGGAGGCTCGTTGGCTACACCTTC. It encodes CASGPPGRLVGYTF.

The CDR3 bases are TGTGCCAGCAGCTTATTGGAGTATGGCTACACCTTC. This codes for CASSLLEYGYTF. The chain joins TRBV7-9 to TRBJ1-2, with no clear D. The CDR3 length is 12 residues. Trimming took 2 bases from V and 5 from J, leaving 6 bases between them. CDR1 and CDR2 (germline): SEHNR, FQNEAQ (reference sequence).

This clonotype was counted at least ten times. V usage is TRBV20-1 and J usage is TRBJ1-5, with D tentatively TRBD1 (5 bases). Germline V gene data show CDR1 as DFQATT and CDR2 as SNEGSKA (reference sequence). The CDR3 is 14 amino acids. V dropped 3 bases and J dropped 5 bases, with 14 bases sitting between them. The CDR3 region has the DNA TGCAGTGCTAGCGCCCTGAGGGGCTATCAGCCCCAGCATTTT. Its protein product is CSASALRGYQPQHF.

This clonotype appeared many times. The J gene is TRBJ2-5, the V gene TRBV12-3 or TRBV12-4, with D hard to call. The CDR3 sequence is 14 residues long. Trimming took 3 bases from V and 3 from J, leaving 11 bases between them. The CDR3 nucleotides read TGTGCCAGCAGTTTTCCCCCAAACGAAGAGACCCAGTACTTC. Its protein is CASSFPPNEETQYF.

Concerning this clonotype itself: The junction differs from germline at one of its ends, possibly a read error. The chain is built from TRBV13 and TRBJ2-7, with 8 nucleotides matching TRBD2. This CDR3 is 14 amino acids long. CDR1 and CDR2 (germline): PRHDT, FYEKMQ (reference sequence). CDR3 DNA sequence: TGTGCCAGCAGTTTAGCGGGGCGCGCCTACGAGCAGTACTTC. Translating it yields CASSLAGRAYEQYF.

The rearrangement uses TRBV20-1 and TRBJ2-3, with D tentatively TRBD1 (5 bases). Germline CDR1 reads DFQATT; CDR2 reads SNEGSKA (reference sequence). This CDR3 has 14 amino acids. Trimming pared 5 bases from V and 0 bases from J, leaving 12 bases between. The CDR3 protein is CSACTTASTDTQYF. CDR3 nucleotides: TGCAGTGCTTGTACGACAGCTAGCACAGATACGCAGTATTTT.

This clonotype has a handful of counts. The CDR3 DNA follows: TGTGCCAGCAGGCAATCAGGACTGGAGACCCAGTACTTC. Amino acids: CASRQSGLETQYF. The chain combines TRBV25-1 with TRBJ2-5; TRBD2 is a possible D gene (5 bases). The CDR3 has 13 residues. The V end was cut by 6 bases, the J end by 5 bases, with 13 bases between. From germline, CDR1 is MGHDK and CDR2 SYGVNS.

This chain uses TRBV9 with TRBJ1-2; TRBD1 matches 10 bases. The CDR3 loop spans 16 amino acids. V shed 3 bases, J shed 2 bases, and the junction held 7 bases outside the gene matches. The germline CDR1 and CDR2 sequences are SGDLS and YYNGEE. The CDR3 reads CASSAGTGQGNYGYTF. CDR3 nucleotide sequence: TGTGCCAGCAGCGCTGGGACGGGACAGGGGAACTATGGCTACACCTTC.